The entry below describes one T cell receptor beta chain. Its binding antigen is unknown. One base away there is no much larger clone; base qualities are not given. Receptors were amplified or captured by the immunoSEQ multiplex PCR assay. The multiplex PCR relied on a mix of 60 forward primers for TCR Vbeta segments and 13 reverse primers for TCR Jbeta segments. Amplification of the CDR3 region of rearranged TCR beta genes was performed with a multiplex PCR assay on genomic DNA. The Illumina HiSeq System was used to sequence the amplified TCR beta libraries as 87-base-pair reads. Per the source publication's procedure: A later analysis tallied tens of millions of unique TCR beta chains across the 610 or so repertoires, and about 10 million of those chains were shared by two or more donors. Raw reads were error-corrected and collapsed into unique sequences with a nearest-neighbor algorithm that merged closely related sequences to remove PCR and sequencing errors. To assign V, D and J gene segments, CDR3 sequences were aligned to IMGT reference sequences. For a sequence to be retained, at least a six-nucleotide match to both a V gene segment and a J gene segment was required. A rearrangement was called productive if the CDR3 had no stop codons and remained in frame with V and J, and every other rearrangement was called non-productive. CDR3 was defined according to IMGT convention as the region running from the second conserved V-encoded cysteine to the conserved J-encoded phenylalanine. The earlier analysis of roughly 590 of the donors excluded any sequence lacking an unambiguous match to a single V gene segment. In an earlier analysis of some 590 of the donors, a V segment was called functional when productive rearrangements were above 56.7%, and segregating when the standard deviation between donors exceeded 5%. To diagnose cytomegalovirus status from the catalog of TCR beta chain sequences, a statistical classification framework was built. V and J gene assignment, in a later analysis, came from comparing TCR nucleotide sequences with IMGT/GENE-DB human TR gene sequences. Using the TCRdist pipeline, a later analysis assigned CDR3 sequences along with most-parsimonious VDJ recombination scenarios. A later analysis defined each TCR beta chain by its CDR3 amino acid sequence plus V-gene family, and excluded reads lacking a unique V-gene family. A later analysis removed 600 or so highly shared, low-generation-probability nucleotide sequences to deal with suspected cross-contamination and a sequencing artifact. In a later analysis, a clonal expansion index for each public chain was calculated from normalized within-repertoire ranks of inferred template counts. In a later analysis, generation probabilities were computed using a VDJ recombination model fitted to out-of-frame rearrangements, and the results were checked against IGoR. A later analysis scored TCR-TCR, TCR-HLA and TCR-CMV co-occurrence with hypergeometric tests, applying a repertoire-size bias correction to TCR pairs. To estimate false discovery rates, a later analysis permuted the HLA or CMV assignments 20 times. In a later analysis, co-occurring TCRs were grouped using DBSCAN, and TCRdist sequence similarity was added for clustering within HLA-allele-positive subsets. Co-occurrence clustering excluded repertoires with fewer than 30,000 or more than 120,000 public chains, plus five with anomalous nucleotide sharing. As stored in TCRdb, this immuneACCESS dataset retains in-frame rearrangements with V and J assigned. A fraction of the clones does not appear; measured against another copy, unresolved V genes explain less than half of the discrepancy, and the remainder lacks a known reason. That table supplies the V and J calls and clone size; D and trimming were determined from the DNA. The sample table records fewer than 250,000 clones; around 78% of these occur just once. Clones ranked in the top ten supply roughly 14% of the sample.

This record belongs to a study of cytomegalovirus exposure and HLA in healthy donors (dated by TCRdb to the late 2010s). Study-level background: An earlier analysis of roughly 500 of the donors reported more than 250 Gb of sequence data and around 120 million unique TCR beta sequences from some 180 million T cells. Five DR-DQ haplotypes were handled as single units for association and clustering because linkage in the cohort was strong. About 300 gigabases of sequencing data and approximately 84 million unique TCR sequences were included in an early release covering roughly 600 HLA-typed donors. Among 398 genotyped donors of the cohort, an average of roughly 240,000 unique TCR beta nucleotide sequences were sequenced per donor, roughly 18% of them non-productive. Typing coverage differed by locus: A, B, C, DRB1 and DQB1 were typed in about 620-640 donors, DQA1 in about 500, DPA1 in 606, and DPB1 in 450 to 490. To decide whether each TCR beta V gene segment behaved as functional or pseudogenic, an earlier analysis of fewer than 750 of the donors relied on high-throughput TCR beta sequencing. Class I and class II HLA loci were covered by the typing at four-digit resolution. A later analysis re-examined previously published TCR beta repertoires from 500 to 700 donors and added high-resolution HLA genotyping to investigate patterns of TCR occurrence. The later analysis used no new phenotypic data to find candidate immune exposures, relying instead on TCR beta sequences and their occurrence across donors. The study used immunosequencing to profile the T cell repertoires of 600 to 850 subjects and linked those repertoires to cytomegalovirus serostatus. Among the roughly 400 genotyped donors, around 81% belonged to the genetic ancestry cluster associated with self-reported Caucasian donors. All discovery cohort repertoires had been generated on a single sequencing platform. The study was designed to test whether signatures of past pathogen exposure could be identified by cataloging public T cell receptors. In addition to the first cohort of roughly 700 subjects, a separate validation cohort of under 150 different subjects was used. The study combined high-throughput TCR immunosequencing, statistical association of individual TCRs with disease status, and machine learning to predict cytomegalovirus infection status. A later genetic analysis took genome-wide SNP genotypes for about 65% of the 666 donors and used that subset as a discovery cohort. Donor age, sex, ethnicity and CMV serostatus were collected together with the repertoire data. General findings and caveats noted by the study authors: According to a later analysis, TCR association rates differed among HLA loci, with DRB1 alleles showing the most associated TCRs and HLA-C alleles showing the fewest. Broadly in line with IMGT annotations, most TCR beta V segments showed up in productive rearrangements about 87% or about 30% of the time in an earlier analysis of approximately 600 of the donors. Specific HLA alleles were associated with 15,000 to 20,000 TCR beta sequences at a false discovery rate of 0.05 in a later analysis. This cohort had only TCR beta chains sequenced, and the lack of alpha or paired-chain data limited which features could be detected. Correlated functional status among segregating V segments might be attributable to linkage disequilibrium, but an unknown experimental factor could not be ruled out. It was suggested by the authors that the approach could potentially be generalized to other disease states and immunological phenotypes. A later analysis reported that several top co-occurrence clusters appeared linked to parvovirus B19, influenza, CMV and Epstein-Barr virus. Some IMGT-functional V segments, including TRBV6-2 and TRBV6-3, could not be distinguished by the 87-base-pair reads and were therefore excluded. According to a later genetic analysis, donors in an Asian-associated ancestry cluster had fewer N-insertions in productive TCRs than the approximately 670-donor mean. In the study, 164 TCR beta chains were listed as associated with cytomegalovirus. Three of the identified cytomegalovirus-associated TCR beta chains were confirmed in vitro to be specific for cytomegalovirus antigens. Most TCR sequences were seen in very few donors, while some public TCRs were found in many individuals. Because counts were too low, roughly 17 rarely observed V segments, including chromosome 9 orphons, were left out of the earlier analysis of about 500 of the donors. The presence/absence analyses assumed that sequencing depth was roughly uniform across donors, and that assumption may not be true. The classifier was reported to diagnose cytomegalovirus status with high specificity and sensitivity in both the original and validation cohorts. In a later analysis, most CMV-associated TCR beta chains were found to appear HLA-restricted, with HLA associations seemingly driven largely by CMV exposure. For the cohort, immune exposure information was limited to CMV serostatus. A further reported finding was that TCR beta sequences accurately predicted the HLA-A and HLA-B alleles for most subjects in the first cohort. A cluster of highly shared sequence variants was judged likely to represent a technical artifact of the sequencing pipeline. A later genetic analysis associated a missense DCLRE1C variant with V-gene and J-gene trimming of TCR beta chains, and an independent cohort replicated the association. Because HLA typing was unavailable for some donors at each locus, only the typed subset was used in association tests. When HLA alleles, especially DR and DQ, strongly co-occurred, TCR associations were difficult to assign to individual alleles. In a later analysis, HLA-associated TCR beta chains were found to be more clonally expanded and to have lower generation probabilities than equally common non-associated chains.

The cohort consisted of 670 or so healthy bone marrow donors. Cohort members were all nominally healthy when sampled, although unrecorded immune exposures were likely present. The donor was CMV seropositive and belonged to the group of around 300 seropositive cohort members. Each donor provided a peripheral blood sample, and peripheral blood mononuclear cells were used for TCR beta sequencing. The Qiagen DNeasy Blood Extraction Kit was used to extract genomic DNA from the blood cell samples. The CDR1 and CDR2 encoded by the germline V gene (reference sequence) are LNHDA and SQIVND. The junction shows trimming of 7 bases on V and 6 bases on J, and the gene matches do not reach 6 bases of it. From the cysteine through the phenylalanine, the CDR3 covers 14 amino acids. Only the CDR3 region is kept as DNA, spanning 42 bases read in frame from base 1.

Sequenced input: PBMCs. This TCR was recovered from a woman aged 25-40 years in good health and CMV-seropositive. The chain joins TRBV19 to TRBJ1-6, with 7 central nucleotides matching TRBD1. Here is the DNA: TGTGCCAGTACCGAACAGGGGTCTAATTCACCCCTCCACTTT. Translated, it gives CASTEQGSNSPLHF.